This T cell receptor beta chain was observed in a study of cytomegalovirus exposure and HLA in healthy donors. PCR amplification relied on 60 Vbeta primers (plus 13 Jbeta primers). This table comes from immunoSEQ multiplex PCR, and its TCRdb copy is limited to in-frame clones, with some not included. The top ten clones hold approximately 3.1% of a sample with just over 150,000 clones, 60% to 85% of them seen once. Study-level results: The study designated over 150 TCR beta chains cytomegalovirus-associated. Later on, a genetic analysis was performed. It linked a missense variant in DCLRE1C with V- and J-gene trimming of TCR beta. TCR association rates varied by HLA locus in a later analysis, with DRB1 highest and HLA-C lowest.

This clone was counted between two and nine times. Its antigen is undetermined. Germline CDR1 is KGHSH and CDR2 is LQKENI. V was clipped by 1 base and J by 6 bases; unmatched bases: 6. The CDR3 is 15 residues long. Sequences were obtained from PBMCs. The gene calls are TRBV18 and TRBJ2-1; 7 bases agree with TRBD2. This TCR came from a woman aged 40-49 years in good health and CMV-seronegative. This CDR3 is CASSPRTSFSNEQFF. CDR3 nucleotide sequence: TGTGCCAGCTCACCACGGACTAGTTTTTCCAATGAGCAGTTCTTC.